Below are 18 T cell receptor beta chains sequenced from a single sample in a study of blood T cell repertoires in COVID-19 (dated by TCRdb to about 2020). The protocol used for the library was the immunoSEQ multiplex PCR assay. TCRdb provides this immuneACCESS table in a form limited to in-frame rearrangements. Some clones are lacking; in checked studies, under half of them reflect an unresolved V gene, and why the rest are absent is not known. The sample table lists around 270,000 clones, 80% to 90% of them with a count of one. Roughly 4% of the sample comes from the top ten. The sample consisted of PBMCs or T cells enriched from blood (not recorded which). These receptors all stem from a woman aged 25 to 39 who had recovered from COVID-19.

V and J are TRBV7-9 and TRBJ1-1, with no clear D. V was shortened by 0 bases and J by 10 bases, with 15 bases between the two germline ends. Germline V CDR1 and CDR2: SEHNR, FQNEAQ (reference sequence). The CDR3 extends over 14 amino acids. CDR3 DNA sequence: TGTGCCAGCAGCTTAGCCCCCGCGGAGCTTGCAGCTTTCTTT. This sequence encodes CASSLAPAELAAFF.

The rearrangement joins TRBV6-5 to TRBJ1-2; tentative D call: TRBD1 (5 bases). This CDR3 spans 13 amino acids. V was cut by 6 bases and J by 8 bases, with 16 bases left in between. Per germline, CDR1 MNHEY and CDR2 SVGAGI. CDR3 in amino acids: CASSRREANGYTF. The CDR3 region has the DNA TGTGCCAGCAGCCGCAGGGAAGCGAACGGCTACACCTTC.

The rearrangement links TRBV4-1 to TRBJ2-7; D is uncertain. V lost 0 bases, J lost 0 bases, and 9 bases lay in between. CDR1 is MGHRA, CDR2 YSYEKL, per germline. The CDR3 totals 15 residues. Written as DNA, the CDR3 is TGCGCCAGCAGCCAAGAGCCTTTTAGCTCCTACGAGCAGTACTTC. It is translated as CASSQEPFSSYEQYF.

V is TRBV24-1 and J is TRBJ1-4, with 7 positions matching TRBD1. The CDR3 is 15 amino acids. Germline trimming cut 4 bases from V and 4 bases from J; bases unmatched to any gene: 5. CDR1 and CDR2 (germline): KGHDR, SFDVKD. The CDR3 DNA is TGTGCCACCAGTGACTATGACAGGGATAATGAAAAACTGTTTTTT. It specifies CATSDYDRDNEKLFF.

The V call is TRBV7-9, the J call TRBJ1-1, with TRBD1 as a possible D gene (5 bases). Germline CDR1 and CDR2: SEHNR and FQNEAQ (reference sequence). Trimming shortened V by 5 bases and J by 5 bases, and 12 bases separated the two germline ends. The CDR3 extends over 13 amino acids. The CDR3 DNA reads TGTGCCAGCAGCGCCTACGGGGGAACTGAAGCTTTCTTT. Translated, it gives CASSAYGGTEAFF.

This sequence joins TRBV10-3 and TRBJ2-1, with 11 bases that match TRBD2. In germline, CDR1 is ENHRY, CDR2 SYGVKD. This CDR3 is 15 amino acids long. V trimming: 7 bases; J trimming: 9 bases; junction bases outside the gene matches: 11. CDR3 DNA: TGTGCCATCACCACTTTTAGCGGGAGGGCCGCTGAGCAGTTCTTC. Translating it yields CAITTFSGRAAEQFF.

This chain joins TRBV27 and TRBJ1-2, with D unclear. There are 15 residues in the CDR3. Trimming cost V 3 bases and J 5 bases, with 16 bases left between them. Germline values: CDR1 MNHEY, CDR2 SMNVEV (reference sequence). Here the CDR3 reads CASSFKSSGAYGYTF. CDR3 DNA: TGTGCCAGCAGTTTCAAGTCATCGGGAGCTTATGGCTACACCTTC.

The chain recombines TRBV5-1 with TRBJ2-5; 8 nucleotides match TRBD2. The CDR3 runs 14 residues. Looked up from germline, CDR1 is SGHRS and CDR2 is YFSETQ. The ends lost 3 bases at V and 5 bases at J; junction bases unmatched: 6. The CDR3 loop is CASSSGGASETQYF. The CDR3, as DNA: TGCGCCAGCAGCTCCGGGGGGGCCAGTGAGACCCAGTACTTC.

The chain combines TRBV5-1 with TRBJ2-1; possibly TRBD2 for D (5 bases). This CDR3 has 15 residues. The V and J ends lost 4 bases and 4 bases respectively, with 15 bases between them. Germline lookup yields CDR1 SGHRS and CDR2 YFSETQ. The DNA for the CDR3 is TGCGCCAGCAGCCCCCTGTCGGGAACTTACAATGAGCAGTTCTTC. Protein sequence: CASSPLSGTYNEQFF. Variable domain in full (rest from reference TRBV5-1 and TRBJ2-1): KAGVTQTPRYLIKTRGQQVTLSCSPISGHRSVSWYQQTPGQGLQFLFEYFSETQRNKGNFPGRFSGRQFSNSRSEMNVSTLELGDSALYLCASSPLSGTYNEQFFGPGTRLTVL.

The sample holds a few counts of this clone. The same CDR3 can be traced to other DNA sequences in this sample. The J gene is TRBJ1-5, the V gene TRBV19, with 8 nucleotides matching TRBD1. Germline CDR1 and CDR2: LNHDA and SQIVND (reference sequence). J was trimmed by 7 bases and V by 1 base; bases with no gene match: 0. This CDR3 is 13 amino acids long. The DNA of the CDR3 is TGTGCCAGTAGTATAGCAGGGGGCCAGCCCCAGCATTTT. Translated, it gives CASSIAGGQPQHF.

The rearrangement uses TRBV30 and TRBJ1-5, with 9 bases matching TRBD1. V trimming: 6 bases; J trimming: 1 base; junction bases outside the gene matches: 10. Germline V CDR1 and CDR2: GTSNPN, SVGIG (reference sequence). This CDR3 spans 16 amino acids. The CDR3 bases are TGTGCCTGCCCACCTCGGGACAGGGACAGCAATCAGCCCCAGCATTTT. Translated: CACPPRDRDSNQPQHF.

The chain has TRBV5-1 and TRBJ2-3; 11 positions agree with TRBD2. The trim removed 2 bases at V and 4 bases at J, leaving 6 bases unmatched. Germline V CDR1 and CDR2: SGHRS, YFSETQ. The CDR3 covers 16 residues. The CDR3 nucleotides read TGCGCCAGCAGCTTCGGGACTAGCGGTGGCGCAGATACGCAGTATTTT. Protein sequence: CASSFGTSGGADTQYF.

This chain joins TRBV6-5 and TRBJ2-4; TRBD1 matches 7 bases. Germline V gene data show CDR1 as MNHEY and CDR2 as SVGAGI. The CDR3 length is 14 residues. V lost 5 bases, J lost 6 bases, and 7 bases stayed unmatched. As DNA, the CDR3 is TGTGCCAGCAGTCCCGGGACAGACACAAACATTCAGTACTTC. Amino acids: CASSPGTDTNIQYF.

This chain connects TRBV5-1 to TRBJ1-1; the D gene is possibly TRBD1 (5 bases). This CDR3 has 14 amino acids. V was trimmed by 3 bases and J by 3 bases, leaving 12 bases between them. In germline, CDR1 is SGHRS, CDR2 YFSETQ. The CDR3 DNA reads as TGCGCCAGCAGCTCCATCAGGGCCGACACTGAAGCTTTCTTT. This encodes CASSSIRADTEAFF.

This clone was found a few times. The chain employs TRBV28 and TRBJ1-5, with TRBD1 matching over 8 bases. The CDR3 spans 15 residues. Trimming took 4 bases from V and 0 from J; bases not matched to a gene: 2. CDR1 MDHEN and CDR2 SYDVKM come from the germline V gene. The DNA of the CDR3 is TGTGCCAGCAGTTCAGACAGGGGTAGCAATCAGCCCCAGCATTTT. This codes for CASSSDRGSNQPQHF.

This chain joins TRBV18 and TRBJ1-2, with unresolved D. Trimming pared 3 bases from V and 3 bases from J, leaving 14 bases between. CDR1 and CDR2 from the germline V gene are KGHSH and LQKENI. The CDR3 extends over 15 amino acids. The CDR3 loop is CASSPGARTDYGYTF. The CDR3 nucleotides are TGTGCCAGCTCACCCGGTGCGAGGACTGACTATGGCTACACCTTC.

This clone appeared a few times. This chain joins TRBV29-1 and TRBJ1-2, with a possible D match to TRBD1 (6 bases). The CDR3 is made up of 14 amino acids. Germline CDR1 is SQVTM and CDR2 is ANQGSEA. V was clipped by 0 bases and J by 4 bases, with 12 bases between them. The CDR3 loop reads CSVEEGRGAYGYTF. CDR3 DNA: TGCAGCGTTGAAGAAGGGAGGGGGGCCTATGGCTACACCTTC.

CDR3 loop: CASSVGTGHTEAFF. The CDR3, as DNA: TGTGCCAGCAGCGTCGGGACAGGGCACACTGAAGCTTTCTTT. This sequence joins TRBV9 and TRBJ1-1; 9 bases agree with TRBD1. This CDR3 has 14 residues. Germline lookup yields CDR1 SGDLS and CDR2 YYNGEE. V dropped 2 bases and J dropped 3; count of bases not matched to a gene: 2.